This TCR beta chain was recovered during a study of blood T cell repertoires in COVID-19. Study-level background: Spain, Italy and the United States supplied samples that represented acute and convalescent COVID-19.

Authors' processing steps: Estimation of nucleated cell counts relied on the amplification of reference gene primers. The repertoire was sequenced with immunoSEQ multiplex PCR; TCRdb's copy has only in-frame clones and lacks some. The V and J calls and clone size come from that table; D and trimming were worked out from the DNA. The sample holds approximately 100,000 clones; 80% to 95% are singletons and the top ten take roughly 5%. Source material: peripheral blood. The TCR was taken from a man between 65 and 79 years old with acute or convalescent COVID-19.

The CDR3 DNA sequence: TGTGCCAGCAGTTATTCCGGTAACTATGGCTACACCTTC. Encoded protein: CASSYSGNYGYTF. This chain connects TRBV6-6 to TRBJ1-2; D remains unclear. The germline V and J ends were trimmed by 3 bases and 1 base, with 6 bases remaining between them. The CDR3 loop spans 13 amino acids. Germline V gives CDR1 MNHNY, CDR2 SVGAGI (reference sequence).